The source of this T cell receptor beta chain is a study of Tregs in tolerant kidney transplant recipients. Broader study findings: Validation in larger populations is needed because few patients were studied. Activated donor B cell expansion appeared to reveal the most relevant donor-specific TCRbeta repertoire. No direct test of biological reproducibility was done here.

TCRdb's copy holds only in-frame clones and misses some; the assay was immunoSEQ multiplex PCR. This sample has some 100,000 clones, with 85% to 95% found just once. This clone has a single count. What it binds is unknown. Unstimulated regulatory T cells (CD4+CD25+CD127-), CD4+CD25- non-regulatory cells, CD4 and CD8 cells were FACS-sorted from thawed PBMCs. CDR3 length equals 16 residues. The receptor comes from a human donor in good health. Sequencing was done on a sample of CD4+ T cells from blood. This chain links TRBV21-1 with TRBJ1-5; the tabulated D call, TRBD1, remains unverified against the DNA. TRBV21-1 is given as a pseudogene. CDR3 bases: TGTGCCAGCAGCAAAGAAAGACAGGGAACCAATCAGCCCCAGCATTTT. Residues: CASSKERQGTNQPQHF.